This T cell receptor beta chain was captured by sequencing in a study of PD-1 blockade in classical Hodgkin lymphoma. Study-level background: Intravenous nivolumab at 3 mg/kg was given to patients every 2 weeks. General study points: Significant TCR diversity gains by C4D1 occurred in CD4+ but not CD8+ cells. When set against healthy donors, newly diagnosed patients were reported to show lower baseline TCR diversity. Exclusion applied to patients who initiated nivolumab less than 1 year following ASCT.

This clone was seen only once. Its specificity is not known. Time point defined: cycle 4 day 1 (C4D1), after 6 weeks of nivolumab. Patients all relapsed after autologous stem cell transplantation, and there was variation in brentuximab vedotin exposure. From germline, CDR1 is SGHVS and CDR2 FNYEAQ. The CDR3 contains 17 residues. V gave up 5 bases and J gave up 4 bases; unmatched junction bases: 12. Profiling relied on immunoSEQ multiplex PCR, and the TCRdb table lists in-frame clones only, not all of them. The profile shows about 23,000 clones, roughly 90% of them singletons. The starting material was peripheral blood mononuclear cells (PBMCs), obtained before the fourth cycle of nivolumab. The sequence came from a human donor with classical Hodgkin lymphoma. This rearrangement joins TRBV7-6 to TRBJ2-3, with 10 positions matching TRBD2. The CDR3 coding sequence is TGTGCCAGCAGCCCTTCACTCAGCGGGGGGGCCGCAGATACGCAGTATTTT. Translation: CASSPSLSGGAADTQYF.